This entry is about one T cell receptor beta chain. Antigen: not known. Unmatched junction bases numbered 4, after V lost 2 bases and J lost 8 bases. The CDR3 covers 13 residues. These data are taken from a study of T cells in localized non-small cell lung cancer. General study points: Longer overall survival associated with higher blood T cell density; shorter survival with higher adjacent-lung clonality.

The method was immunoSEQ multiplex PCR; TCRdb's version includes in-frame clones alone and lacks a portion of them. Among a few thousand clones listed, 45% to 55% were seen once. The chain recombines TRBV23-1 with TRBJ1-2; the match to TRBD1 covers 8 bases. TRBV23-1 is given ORF status, its function remaining uncertain. The specimen comprised lymph node tissue, sampled before any cancer treatment. This clonotype was sampled from a woman aged 18-55 years with stage I lung adenocarcinoma. The CDR3 region has the DNA TGCGCCAGCAGTCAACAGGGGGCCTTGGGCTACACCTTC. Translation gives CASSQQGALGYTF.